The clone carrying this T cell receptor (beta chain) was detected a few times. The V end lost 2 bases, the J end lost 2 bases, and 11 bases lay between the germline ends. The CDR3 sequence is 15 residues long. Per the germline V gene, CDR1 is SNHLY and CDR2 is FYNNEI. The extraction recovered at least 5 micrograms of total RNA per sample. With a J-beta primer mix and a sample-barcoded 5' primer, a second PCR ran about 7 to 12 cycles. MiXCR was run by TCRdb on the 5' RACE reads, yielding one entry per CDR3 protein. The sample carries roughly 1.6 million distinct CDR3 sequences, around 36% recorded once. The sample is drawn from a study of blood T cells in healthy people across ages.

The sequence came from a young woman in good health. Input material: blood. The V call is TRBV2, the J call TRBJ2-3; tentative D call: TRBD1 (6 bases). Here the CDR3 DNA reads TGTGCCAGCAGTGAACAGGGGATGCTCACAGATACGCAGTATTTT. This sequence encodes CASSEQGMLTDTQYF. The full variable domain, in which reference TRBV2 and TRBJ2-3 provide the parts outside the CDR3, is EPEVTQTPSHQVTQMGQEVILRCVPISNHLYFYWYRQILGQKVEFLVSFYNNEISEKSEIFDDQFSVERPDGSNFTLKIRSTKLEDSAMYFCASSEQGMLTDTQYFGPGTRLTVL.